Given below is one TCR beta chain in context. This sample is drawn from a study of blood T cell repertoires in COVID-19. Enrolment of Seattle patients took place during active infection, and they were followed longitudinally. Trimming cost V 6 bases and J 5 bases; bases outside gene matches: 13. The CDR3 has 15 residues. Germline V gene sequence: CDR1 SQVTM, CDR2 ANQGSEA. Profiled with immunoSEQ multiplex PCR; TCRdb holds only in-frame clones, not every one. The data contain 200,000 to 250,000 clones, about 81% of them singletons. The rearrangement uses TRBV29-1 and TRBJ2-3; 8 bases align to TRBD1. The TCR originated in a woman aged 70 to 79 with COVID-19, enrolled during active disease. The sequenced sample was peripheral blood. The CDR3 is CSVEDRVTSRDTQYF. DNA for the CDR3: TGCAGCGTAGAGGACAGGGTAACTTCTCGAGATACGCAGTATTTT.